The T cell receptor beta chain described here comes from a study of identical twins (dated by TCRdb to the mid-2010s). Concerning the study at large: TCR alpha and beta repertoires from monozygotic twins, unrelated adults of various ages and cord blood were deep-sequenced to test whether fetal clonotypes persist. To rule out contamination, replicate twin experiments were performed at different times with different library preparation protocols.

Regarding this clonotype: The antigen this receptor binds is unknown. No base qualities exist here, and no much larger clone lies one base off it.

Library generation was performed with 5' RACE. This sample was sequenced with an Illumina HiSeq 2000. Template switching introduced a universal primer binding site; the final cDNA contained a unique molecular identifier, enabling accurate counting of TCR cDNA molecules. Specific primers in the conserved constant-segment region were used to synthesize first-strand cDNA for TCR alpha and beta chains. To control for contamination, every cDNA library carried two barcodes: a SMART-Mk sample barcode plus Illumina barcodes. TruSeq adapter sequences and Illumina sample barcodes were added in two successive PCR steps. The Illumina HiSeq platform was used with custom primers to sequence TCR alpha and beta cDNA libraries. From the authors' description of their analysis: MiGEC was used to process raw reads and extract unique molecular identifiers, and MiXCR was used to find CDR3 positions. Recombination models were inferred per individual with the repgenHMM and IGoR tools using an EM algorithm. Shared clonotype analysis was performed with the tcR package in R, normalizing sharing by the product of cloneset sizes. Out-of-frame nonproductive sequences were analyzed to study raw recombination free of thymic and clonal selection effects. TCRdb ran its own pipeline on the public reads, namely fastp trimming at Q25 and MiXCR clone calling, and kept in-frame beta chains. All rows with the same CDR3 protein become a single entry with the most common DNA and genes. The V and J calls were determined by TCRdb, not by the authors. This sample comprises hundreds of thousands of distinct CDR3 sequences, around 12% of them detected only once. The ten top clones hold roughly 1.5% of the sample.

From the cysteine up to the phenylalanine, the CDR3 has a length of 13 residues. Just CDR3 DNA is preserved here, 39 bases in frame from base 1. Reading the germline V gene (reference sequence) gives CDR1 DFQATT and CDR2 SNEGSKA. Trimming costs V 6 bases and J 5 bases, and their ends lie 16 bases apart. Every donor in the study was a healthy Caucasian. The twin cohort comprised three pairs of female monozygotic twins, all aged roughly 18 to 30 years. Peripheral blood mononuclear cells were used as the source from which RNA for TCR libraries was isolated. The study at large found these results: In monozygotic twins, out-of-frame TCR alpha sharing was systematically underestimated by recombination models, although the models agreed with sharing between unrelated individuals. Because the same donors could not be followed over many years, the conclusions relied on cross-sectional statistical analysis. A weaker excess of twin sharing was found in beta out-of-frame sequences because the signal-to-noise ratio was lowered by fewer shared sequences. Compared with coincidental sharing between unrelated individuals, an excess of low generation-probability sequences was observed among out-of-frame TCR alpha sequences shared between twins. Zero-insertion analyses could be partly confounded by invariant T cells such as MAIT and iNKT, though diverse VJ usage argued against such confounding for most clonotypes. Fewer insertions were carried by abundant cord blood beta clonotypes, a similar but weaker trend appeared in young adult naive repertoires, and no such trend appeared in memory repertoires.

These records were also assigned to another study, of yellow fever vaccine responses in identical twins. The second source states: The T cell response to vaccination in identical twins was reported by the authors to appear partly convergent and partly personalized. Focusing on identical twins, the study followed the T cell clones that responded to the vaccine, and did so with precision.

The sequencing sample was made of PBMCs. This clonotype was obtained from a woman aged 18-29 years in good health. The V gene is TRBV20-1 and the J gene is TRBJ2-5; D gene: possibly TRBD2, on 5 matching bases. The DNA sequence is TGCAGTGCCACTAGTGGCCCTAGGGAGACCCAGTACTTC. It is translated as CSATSGPRETQYF.